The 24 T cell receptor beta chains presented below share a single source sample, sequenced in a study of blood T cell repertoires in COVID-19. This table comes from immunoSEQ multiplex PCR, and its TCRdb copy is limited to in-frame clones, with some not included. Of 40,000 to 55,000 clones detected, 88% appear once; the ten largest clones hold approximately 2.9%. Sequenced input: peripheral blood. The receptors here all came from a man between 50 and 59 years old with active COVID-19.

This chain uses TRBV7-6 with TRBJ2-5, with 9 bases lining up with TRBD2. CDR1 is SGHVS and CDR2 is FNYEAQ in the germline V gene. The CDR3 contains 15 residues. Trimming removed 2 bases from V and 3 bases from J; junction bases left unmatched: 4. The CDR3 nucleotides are TGTGCCAGCAGCTTACTTAAGCGGGGGGAAGAGACCCAGTACTTC. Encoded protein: CASSLLKRGEETQYF.

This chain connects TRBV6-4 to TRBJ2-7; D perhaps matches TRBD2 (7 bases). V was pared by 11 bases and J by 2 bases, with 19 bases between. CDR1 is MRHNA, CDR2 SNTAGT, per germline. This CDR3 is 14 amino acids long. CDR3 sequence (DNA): TGTGCCCCACCTGGGGAGGGGGGTGCCTACGAGCAGTACTTC. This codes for CAPPGEGGAYEQYF.

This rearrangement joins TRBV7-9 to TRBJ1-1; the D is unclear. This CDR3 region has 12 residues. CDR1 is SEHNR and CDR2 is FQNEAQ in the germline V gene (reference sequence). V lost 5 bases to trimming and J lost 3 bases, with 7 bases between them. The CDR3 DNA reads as TGTGCCAGCAGCCCCGGGGACACTGAAGCTTTCTTT. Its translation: CASSPGDTEAFF.

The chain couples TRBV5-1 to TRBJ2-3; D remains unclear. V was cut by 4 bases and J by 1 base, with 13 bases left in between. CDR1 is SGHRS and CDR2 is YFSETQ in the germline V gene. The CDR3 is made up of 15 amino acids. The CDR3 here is CASSPQMLGTDTQYF. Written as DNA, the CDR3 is TGCGCCAGCAGCCCCCAGATGTTGGGCACAGATACGCAGTATTTT.

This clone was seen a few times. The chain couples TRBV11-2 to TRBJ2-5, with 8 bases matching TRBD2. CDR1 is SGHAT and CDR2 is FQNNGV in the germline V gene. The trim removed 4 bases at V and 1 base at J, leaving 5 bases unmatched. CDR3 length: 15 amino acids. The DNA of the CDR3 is TGTGCCAGCAGCTACACGGGAGGGCCCCAAGAGACCCAGTACTTC. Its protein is CASSYTGGPQETQYF. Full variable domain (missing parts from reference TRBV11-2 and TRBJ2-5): EAGVAQSPRYKIIEKRQSVAFWCNPISGHATLYWYQQILGQGPKLLIQFQNNGVVDDSQLPKDRFSAERLKGVDSTLKIQPAKLEDSAVYLCASSYTGGPQETQYFGPGTRLLVL.

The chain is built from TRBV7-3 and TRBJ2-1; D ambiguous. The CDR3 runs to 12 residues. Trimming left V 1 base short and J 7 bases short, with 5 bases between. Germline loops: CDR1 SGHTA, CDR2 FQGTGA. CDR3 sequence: CASSLRHNEQFF. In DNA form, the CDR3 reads TGTGCCAGCAGCTTAAGACATAATGAGCAGTTCTTC.

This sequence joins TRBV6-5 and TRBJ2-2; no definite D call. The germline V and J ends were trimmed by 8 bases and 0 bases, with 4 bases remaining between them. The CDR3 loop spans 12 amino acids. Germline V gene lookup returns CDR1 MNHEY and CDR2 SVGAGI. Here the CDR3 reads CASETNTGELFF. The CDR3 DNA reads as TGTGCCAGCGAGACGAACACCGGGGAGCTGTTTTTT.

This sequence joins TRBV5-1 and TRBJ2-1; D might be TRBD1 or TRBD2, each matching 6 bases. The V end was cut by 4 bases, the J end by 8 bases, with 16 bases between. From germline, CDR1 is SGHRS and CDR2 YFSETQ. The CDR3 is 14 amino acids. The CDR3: CASSLGGVLDEQFF. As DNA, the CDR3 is TGCGCCAGCAGCCTGGGGGGCGTATTGGATGAGCAGTTCTTC.

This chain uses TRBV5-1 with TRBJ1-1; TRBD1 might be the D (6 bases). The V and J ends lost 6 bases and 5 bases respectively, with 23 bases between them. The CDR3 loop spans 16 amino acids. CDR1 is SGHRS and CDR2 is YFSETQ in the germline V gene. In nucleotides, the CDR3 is TGCGCCAGCACCCCCCGTGCTGGGGGGGCTATAACTGAAGCTTTCTTT. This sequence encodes CASTPRAGGAITEAFF.

CDR3 region: CASKKGQQNTGELFF. The CDR3 nucleotides are TGTGCCAGTAAGAAGGGACAGCAAAACACCGGGGAGCTGTTTTTT. The rearrangement uses TRBV19 and TRBJ2-2; 7 positions match TRBD1. Germline CDR1 LNHDA, CDR2 SQIVND (reference sequence). Trimming removed 7 bases from V and 2 bases from J; junction bases left unmatched: 7. This CDR3 has 15 residues.

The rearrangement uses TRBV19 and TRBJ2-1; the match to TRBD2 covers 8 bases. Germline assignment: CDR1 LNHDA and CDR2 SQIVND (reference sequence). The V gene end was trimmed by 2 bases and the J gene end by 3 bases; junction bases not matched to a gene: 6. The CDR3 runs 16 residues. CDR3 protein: CASSIIPSGSYNEQFF. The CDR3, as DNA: TGTGCCAGTAGTATAATCCCCAGCGGGAGCTACAATGAGCAGTTCTTC.

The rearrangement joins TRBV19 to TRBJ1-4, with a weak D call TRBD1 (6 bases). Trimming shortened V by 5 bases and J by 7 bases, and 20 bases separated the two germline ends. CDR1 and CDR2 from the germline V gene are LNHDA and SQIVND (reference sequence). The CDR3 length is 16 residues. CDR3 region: CASSPLGTTKGEKLFF. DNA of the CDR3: TGTGCCAGTAGTCCCCTCGGGACAACGAAGGGTGAAAAACTGTTTTTT.

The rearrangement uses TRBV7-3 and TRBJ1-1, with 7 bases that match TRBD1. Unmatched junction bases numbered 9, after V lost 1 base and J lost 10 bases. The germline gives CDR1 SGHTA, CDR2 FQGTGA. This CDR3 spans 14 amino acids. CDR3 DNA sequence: TGTGCCAGCAGCTTAAATTTGGGGGACAGCATAGCTTTCTTT. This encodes CASSLNLGDSIAFF. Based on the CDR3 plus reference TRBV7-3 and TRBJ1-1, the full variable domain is GAGVSQTPSNKVTEKGKYVELRCDPISGHTALYWYRQSLGQGPEFLIYFQGTGAADDSGLPNDRFFAVRPEGSVSTLKIQRTERGDSAVYLCASSLNLGDSIAFFGQGTRLTVV.

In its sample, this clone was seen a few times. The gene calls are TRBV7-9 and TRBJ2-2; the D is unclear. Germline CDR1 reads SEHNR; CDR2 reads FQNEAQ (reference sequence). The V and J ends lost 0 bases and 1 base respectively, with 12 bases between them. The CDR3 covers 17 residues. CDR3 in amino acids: CASSLALYRKNTGELFF. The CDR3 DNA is TGTGCCAGCAGCTTAGCGCTGTATAGAAAGAACACCGGGGAGCTGTTTTTT.

CDR3 bases: TGCAGCGGGCGGACAGGGGGAAACACCATATATTTT. Translation: CSGRTGGNTIYF. The chain joins TRBV29-1 to TRBJ1-3; TRBD1 aligns across 8 bases. Losses at the gene ends were 7 bases for V and 4 bases for J; bases not matched to a gene: 3. The germline gives CDR1 SQVTM, CDR2 ANQGSEA. The CDR3 loop spans 12 amino acids.

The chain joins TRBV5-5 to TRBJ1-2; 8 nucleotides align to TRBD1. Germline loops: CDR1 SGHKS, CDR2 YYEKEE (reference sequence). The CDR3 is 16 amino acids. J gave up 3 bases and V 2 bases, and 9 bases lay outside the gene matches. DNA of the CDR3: TGTGCCAGCAGCTTCCCGATCGGGACAGGACACTATGGCTACACCTTC. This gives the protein CASSFPIGTGHYGYTF.

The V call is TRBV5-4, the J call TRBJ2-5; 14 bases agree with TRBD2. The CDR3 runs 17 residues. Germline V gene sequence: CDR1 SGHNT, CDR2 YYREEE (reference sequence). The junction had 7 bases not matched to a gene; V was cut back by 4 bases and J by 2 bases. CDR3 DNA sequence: TGTGCCAGCAGCCAGGGACTAGCGGGAGATTGGCAAGAGACCCAGTACTTC. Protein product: CASSQGLAGDWQETQYF.

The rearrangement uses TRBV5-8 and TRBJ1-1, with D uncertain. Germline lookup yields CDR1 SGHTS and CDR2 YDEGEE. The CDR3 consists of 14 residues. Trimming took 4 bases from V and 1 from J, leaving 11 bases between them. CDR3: CASSRRGGNTEAFF. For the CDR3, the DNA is TGTGCCAGCAGCAGACGGGGAGGGAACACTGAAGCTTTCTTT.

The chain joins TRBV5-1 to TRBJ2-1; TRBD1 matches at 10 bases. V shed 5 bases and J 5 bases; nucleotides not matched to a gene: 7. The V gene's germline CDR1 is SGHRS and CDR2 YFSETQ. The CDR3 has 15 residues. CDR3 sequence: CASRPGTGDNNEQFF. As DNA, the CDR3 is TGCGCCAGCAGGCCCGGGACAGGGGATAACAATGAGCAGTTCTTC.

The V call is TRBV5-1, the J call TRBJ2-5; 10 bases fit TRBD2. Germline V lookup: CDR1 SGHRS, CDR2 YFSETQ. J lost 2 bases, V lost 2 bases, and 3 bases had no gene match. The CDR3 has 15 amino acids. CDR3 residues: CASSFLAGEQETQYF. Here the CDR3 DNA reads TGCGCCAGCAGCTTCCTAGCGGGGGAGCAAGAGACCCAGTACTTC.

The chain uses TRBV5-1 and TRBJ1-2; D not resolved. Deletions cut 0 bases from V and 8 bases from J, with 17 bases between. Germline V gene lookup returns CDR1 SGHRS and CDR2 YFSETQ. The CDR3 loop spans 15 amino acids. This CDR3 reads CASSLVAGGFLGYTF. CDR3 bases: TGCGCCAGCAGCTTGGTAGCCGGCGGGTTTCTCGGCTACACCTTC.

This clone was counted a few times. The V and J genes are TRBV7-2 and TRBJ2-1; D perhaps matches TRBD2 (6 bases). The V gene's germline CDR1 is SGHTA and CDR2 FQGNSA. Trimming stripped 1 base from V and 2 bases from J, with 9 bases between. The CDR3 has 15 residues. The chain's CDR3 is CASSLVAGTYNEQFF. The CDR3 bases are TGTGCCAGCAGCTTAGTGGCGGGAACCTACAATGAGCAGTTCTTC.

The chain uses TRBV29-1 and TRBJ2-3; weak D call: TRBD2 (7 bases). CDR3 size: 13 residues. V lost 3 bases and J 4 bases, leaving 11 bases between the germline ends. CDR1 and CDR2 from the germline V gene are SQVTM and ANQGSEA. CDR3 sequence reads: CSVDGGAPDTQYF. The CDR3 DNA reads TGCAGCGTTGATGGGGGGGCCCCAGATACGCAGTATTTT.

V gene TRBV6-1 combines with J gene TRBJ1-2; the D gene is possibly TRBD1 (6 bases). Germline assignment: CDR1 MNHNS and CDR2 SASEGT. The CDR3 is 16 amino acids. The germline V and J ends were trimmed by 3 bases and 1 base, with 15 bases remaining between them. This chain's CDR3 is CASSDLGGRSNYGYTF. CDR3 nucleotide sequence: TGTGCCAGCAGTGATCTGGGGGGGCGGAGTAACTATGGCTACACCTTC.